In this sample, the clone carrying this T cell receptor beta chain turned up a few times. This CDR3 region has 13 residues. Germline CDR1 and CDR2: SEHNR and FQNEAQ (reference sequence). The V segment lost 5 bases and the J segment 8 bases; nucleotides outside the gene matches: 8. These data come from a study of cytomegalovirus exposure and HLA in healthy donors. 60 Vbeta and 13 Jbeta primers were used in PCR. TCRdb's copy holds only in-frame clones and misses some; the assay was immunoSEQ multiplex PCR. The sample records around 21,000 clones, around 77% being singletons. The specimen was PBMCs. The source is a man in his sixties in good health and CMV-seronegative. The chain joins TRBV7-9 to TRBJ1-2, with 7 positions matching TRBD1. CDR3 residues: CASSIDRVGGYTF. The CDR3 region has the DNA TGTGCCAGCAGCATAGACAGGGTGGGCGGCTACACCTTC.